These 10 T cell receptor beta chains originate from one sample sequenced in a study of blood T cell repertoires in COVID-19. Measured with immunoSEQ multiplex PCR; TCRdb has only the in-frame clones, and not every one. This table holds some 240,000 clones, around 84% found once. The sequencing sample was made of peripheral blood. The source is a man over 45 with active or convalescent COVID-19.

The CDR3 protein is CASRRTSGTDTQYF. CDR3 nucleotide sequence: TGCGCCAGCAGACGGACTAGCGGCACAGATACGCAGTATTTT. This chain joins TRBV4-1 and TRBJ2-3; 9 bases agree with TRBD2. This CDR3 has 14 amino acids. V lost 6 bases, J lost 1 base, and 2 bases stayed unmatched. Germline V gives CDR1 MGHRA, CDR2 YSYEKL.

This rearrangement joins TRBV5-4 to TRBJ2-2; tentative D call: TRBD2 (5 bases). Germline values: CDR1 SGHNT, CDR2 YYREEE (reference sequence). Trimming removed 0 bases at V and 3 bases at J, with 6 bases between. The CDR3 contains 14 residues. Here the CDR3 reads CASSLARDTGELFF. CDR3 nucleotides: TGTGCCAGCAGCTTGGCGAGGGACACCGGGGAGCTGTTTTTT.

The chain employs TRBV3-1 (or the pseudogene TRBV3-2) and TRBJ2-5; D ambiguous. Trimming left V 4 bases short and J 4 bases short, with 13 bases between. This CDR3 spans 14 amino acids. The germline V gene has CDR1 LGHDT and CDR2 YNNKEL (reference sequence). The chain's CDR3 is CASSLYPVGETQYF. Here the CDR3 DNA reads TGTGCCAGCAGCCTGTACCCTGTCGGAGAGACCCAGTACTTC.

In this sample, this clone turned up a few times. This chain uses TRBV7-9 with TRBJ1-3, with 8 nucleotides matching TRBD1. The V gene's germline CDR1 is SEHNR and CDR2 FQNEAQ (reference sequence). The trim removed 6 bases at V and 3 bases at J, leaving 7 bases unmatched. The CDR3 sequence is 15 residues long. The CDR3 loop reads CASRRDRSHGNTIYF. The CDR3 DNA sequence: TGTGCCAGCAGGAGGGACAGGTCCCATGGAAACACCATATATTTT.

The CDR3 reads CASSPRVGRDYGYTF. In DNA, the CDR3 is TGCGCCAGCAGCCCTAGAGTCGGGAGGGACTATGGCTACACCTTC. The J gene is TRBJ1-2, the V gene TRBV4-3; D is undetermined. Looked up from germline, CDR1 is LGHNA and CDR2 is YSLEER. The CDR3 is made up of 15 amino acids. The V and J ends lost 4 bases and 3 bases respectively, with 15 bases between them.

The table lists this clone with a few counts. The V and J genes are TRBV6-6 and TRBJ1-1, with D possibly TRBD1 on 5 matching bases. The CDR3 loop spans 14 amino acids. Trimming removed 5 bases from V and 2 bases from J, with 12 bases in between. Per germline, CDR1 MNHNY and CDR2 SVGAGI (reference sequence). CDR3 DNA: TGTGCCAGCAGTGCCCAGGGAACCAACACTGAAGCTTTCTTT. Translating gives CASSAQGTNTEAFF.

This chain connects TRBV4-1 to TRBJ2-3, with 10 bases matching TRBD2. The CDR3 is 16 residues long. Germline values: CDR1 MGHRA, CDR2 YSYEKL. V was clipped by 1 base and J by 4 bases; unmatched bases: 5. The DNA for the CDR3 is TGCGCCAGCAGCCAAGGTAGCGGGAGGTGGTCAGATACGCAGTATTTT. It codes for CASSQGSGRWSDTQYF.

The CDR3 bases are TGTGCCAGCAGCCTGGGAGACGGAAACACCATATATTTT. This codes for CASSLGDGNTIYF. This chain links TRBV9 with TRBJ1-3; D not certain. The CDR3 runs 13 residues. The germline CDR1 and CDR2 sequences are SGDLS and YYNGEE. With 4 bases removed from V and 4 bases from J, the gap between germline ends came to 9 bases. The whole variable domain, filled in from reference TRBV9 and TRBJ1-3, reads DSGVTQTPKHLITATGQRVTLRCSPRSGDLSVYWYQQSLDQGLQFLIQYYNGEERAKGNILERFSAQQFPDLHSELNLSSLELGDSALYFCASSLGDGNTIYFGEGSWLTVV.

The chain has TRBV2 and TRBJ1-5; unclear D gene. The length of the CDR3 is 16 residues. V dropped 2 bases and J dropped 0 bases, with 11 bases sitting between them. Germline V gives CDR1 SNHLY, CDR2 FYNNEI. The chain's CDR3 is CASSEYGRGSNQPQHF. CDR3 nucleotides: TGTGCCAGCAGTGAATATGGTCGCGGTAGCAATCAGCCCCAGCATTTT.

The chain uses TRBV7-2 and TRBJ2-1; 7 nucleotides agree with TRBD1. This CDR3 comprises 14 residues. Looked up from germline, CDR1 is SGHTA and CDR2 is FQGNSA. The V and J ends lost 5 bases and 3 bases, in that order; junction bases with no gene match: 4. The CDR3 loop is CASSPWTGYNEQFF. CDR3 bases: TGTGCCAGCAGCCCCTGGACAGGCTACAATGAGCAGTTCTTC.